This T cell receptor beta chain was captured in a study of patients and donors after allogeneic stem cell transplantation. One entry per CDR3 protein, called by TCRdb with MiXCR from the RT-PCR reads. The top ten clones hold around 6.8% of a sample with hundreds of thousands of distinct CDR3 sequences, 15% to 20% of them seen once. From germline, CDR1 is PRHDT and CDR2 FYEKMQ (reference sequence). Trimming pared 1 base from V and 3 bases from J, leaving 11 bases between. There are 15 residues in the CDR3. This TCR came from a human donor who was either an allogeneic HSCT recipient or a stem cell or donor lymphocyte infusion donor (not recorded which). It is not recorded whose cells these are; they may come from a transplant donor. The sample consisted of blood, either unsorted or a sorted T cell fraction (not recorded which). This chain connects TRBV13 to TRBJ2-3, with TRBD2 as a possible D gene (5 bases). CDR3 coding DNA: TGTGCCAGCAGCTTAGCCGGGGATGGGACAGATACGCAGTATTTT. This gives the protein CASSLAGDGTDTQYF.